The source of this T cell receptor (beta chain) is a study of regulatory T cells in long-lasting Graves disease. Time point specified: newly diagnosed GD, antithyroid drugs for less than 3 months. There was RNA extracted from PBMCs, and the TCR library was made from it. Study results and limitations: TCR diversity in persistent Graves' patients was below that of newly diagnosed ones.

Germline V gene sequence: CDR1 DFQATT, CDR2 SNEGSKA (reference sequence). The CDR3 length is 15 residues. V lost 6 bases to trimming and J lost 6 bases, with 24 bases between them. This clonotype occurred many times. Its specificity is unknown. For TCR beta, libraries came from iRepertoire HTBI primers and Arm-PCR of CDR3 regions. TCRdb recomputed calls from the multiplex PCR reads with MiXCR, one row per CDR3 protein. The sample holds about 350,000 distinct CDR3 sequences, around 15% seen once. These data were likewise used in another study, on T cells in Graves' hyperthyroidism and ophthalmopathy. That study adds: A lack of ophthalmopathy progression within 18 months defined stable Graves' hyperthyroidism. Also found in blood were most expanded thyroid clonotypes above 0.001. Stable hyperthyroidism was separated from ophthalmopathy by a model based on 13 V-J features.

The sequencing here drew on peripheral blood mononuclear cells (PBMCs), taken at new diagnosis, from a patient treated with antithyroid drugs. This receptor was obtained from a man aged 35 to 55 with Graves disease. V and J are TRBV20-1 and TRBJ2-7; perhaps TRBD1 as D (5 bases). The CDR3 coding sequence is TGCAGTGCAGTAAACGCCTTACTTGGAGACAGCGAGCAGTACTTC. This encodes CSAVNALLGDSEQYF.